The clone carrying this T cell receptor (beta chain) was detected a few times. Its target is not known. Collection of lesional scalp punch biopsies and peripheral blood was performed in alopecia areata patients. CDR1 SNHLY and CDR2 FYNNEI come from the germline V gene. This CDR3 contains 12 residues. The V gene lost 8 bases and the J gene lost 4 bases, with 11 bases spanning the gap. These data belong to a study of CD8+ T cells in alopecia areata. About the research overall: Each of the treated patients was given oral tofacitinib, 5 to 10 mg twice daily, for moderate-to-severe alopecia areata.

RNA extraction was followed by reverse transcription into cDNA, which acted as the sequencing template. TCRdb's table, derived via immunoSEQ multiplex PCR, lists solely in-frame clones and lacks some. Altogether roughly 140,000 clones are present, 45% to 60% being singletons, with the ten largest covering roughly 0.99%. Study outcomes and limitations: Normal skin's resident alphabeta T cells are also sequenced in scalp samples. Especially in alopecia totalis/universalis, lesional scalp showed greater clonality than normal scalp did.

The TCR comes from a human donor with alopecia areata. The sample in question was CD4+ T cells sorted from blood, obtained at week 0. The chain is built from TRBV2 and TRBJ1-1, with D possibly being TRBD1 (5 bases). CDR3 bases: TGTGCCAGCGGGGGAAGGAGCACTGAAGCTTTCTTT. It codes for CASGGRSTEAFF.